This entry is about one TCR beta chain. Its antigen is currently unknown. The data derive from a study of cytomegalovirus exposure and HLA in healthy donors. Study background: It was reported in a later analysis that the same platform had been used for the roughly 110 validation repertoires as for the 550 to 700 first-cohort repertoires.

Study-wide points: Most TCR sequences showed up rarely, but some public TCRs showed up in many donors. Altogether, 160 or so TCR beta chains were recorded as cytomegalovirus-associated.

Using immunoSEQ multiplex PCR, the repertoire was profiled, and TCRdb retains in-frame clones only, with some absent. The table shows 100,000 to 120,000 clones, with under 85% occurring only once. Trimming took 4 bases from V and 4 from J, leaving 8 bases between them. The CDR3 is 13 residues long. Per the germline V gene, CDR1 is MNHEY and CDR2 is SMNVEV (reference sequence). This clonotype originated in a woman between 18 and 29 years old in good health and CMV-seronegative. The sample comprised PBMCs. The chain uses TRBV27 and TRBJ1-5; D uncertain. CDR3 sequence (DNA): TGTGCCAGCAGTTACGGAGGGAATCAGCCCCAGCATTTT. Its protein is CASSYGGNQPQHF.